This passage covers 28 T cell receptor beta chains from one sample sequenced in a study of blood T cell repertoires in COVID-19. Using immunoSEQ multiplex PCR, the repertoire was profiled, and TCRdb retains in-frame clones only, with some absent. In the table there are about 100,000 clones, around four fifths of which are singletons. Input material: peripheral blood. The receptors come from a man in his 70s with active or convalescent COVID-19.

This chain joins TRBV5-4 and TRBJ1-6; 7 positions match TRBD1. Germline V gene data show CDR1 as SGHNT and CDR2 as YYREEE (reference sequence). The CDR3 extends over 14 amino acids. The V and J ends lost 4 bases and 8 bases, in that order; junction bases with no gene match: 6. This CDR3 is CASSPTGSDSPLHF. In DNA form, the CDR3 reads TGTGCCAGCAGCCCGACAGGGTCAGATTCACCCCTCCACTTT.

This clone was found once. This chain uses TRBV18 with TRBJ1-1; D is ambiguous. The germline gives CDR1 KGHSH, CDR2 LQKENI. The CDR3 is 13 amino acids. Trimming pared 4 bases from V and 3 bases from J, leaving 9 bases between. The CDR3 sequence is CASSQDIYTEAFF. Written as DNA, the CDR3 is TGTGCCAGCTCACAAGACATTTACACTGAAGCTTTCTTT.

This clone was recorded once. The rearrangement links TRBV3-1 (or the pseudogene TRBV3-2) to TRBJ1-4; possible D gene TRBD1, 5 bases. CDR3 length: 15 residues. Between the trimmed V and J ends, which lost 2 bases and 4 bases, there was a span of 11 bases. Germline V lookup: CDR1 LGHDT, CDR2 YNNKEL (reference sequence). This CDR3 is CASSQRGGGNEKLFF. DNA for the CDR3: TGTGCCAGCAGCCAAAGGGGCGGGGGTAATGAAAAACTGTTTTTT.

This clone has a handful of counts. The CDR3 reads CASSKWTGNYEQYF. CDR3 in DNA: TGTGCCAGCAGCAAGTGGACAGGGAACTACGAGCAGTACTTC. The rearrangement joins TRBV11-2 to TRBJ2-7, with TRBD1 matching 8 bases. This CDR3 has 14 amino acids. Germline CDR1 reads SGHAT; CDR2 reads FQNNGV. Losses at the gene ends were 5 bases for V and 3 bases for J; bases not matched to a gene: 6. Full variable domain (rest looked up from reference TRBV11-2 and TRBJ2-7): EAGVAQSPRYKIIEKRQSVAFWCNPISGHATLYWYQQILGQGPKLLIQFQNNGVVDDSQLPKDRFSAERLKGVDSTLKIQPAKLEDSAVYLCASSKWTGNYEQYFGPGTRLTVT.

This sequence joins TRBV25-1 and TRBJ1-1, with D unresolved. The ends were cut back, 3 bases at V and 3 bases at J, with 11 bases in the middle. CDR1 is MGHDK, CDR2 SYGVNS, per germline. The CDR3 covers 14 residues. For the CDR3, the DNA is TGTGCCAGCAGTGATCAGCAGGAATACACTGAAGCTTTCTTT. Encoded protein: CASSDQQEYTEAFF.

This sequence joins TRBV11-1 and TRBJ1-2, with 7 bases that match TRBD1. This CDR3 contains 16 residues. V dropped 3 bases and J dropped 4; count of bases not matched to a gene: 11. Germline V gives CDR1 SGHAT, CDR2 FQDESV (reference sequence). In DNA, the CDR3 is TGTGCCAGCAGCTTGGGGACGGGACAGCTCATCTATGGCTACACCTTC. Amino acid sequence: CASSLGTGQLIYGYTF. Full variable domain (missing parts from reference TRBV11-1 and TRBJ1-2): EAEVAQSPRYKITEKSQAVAFWCDPISGHATLYWYRQILGQGPELLVQFQDESVVDDSQLPKDRFSAERLKGVDSTLKIQPAELGDSAMYLCASSLGTGQLIYGYTFGSGTRLTVV.

V is TRBV27 and J is TRBJ1-2; perhaps TRBD1 as D (6 bases). This CDR3 has 14 amino acids. V was clipped by 7 bases and J by 5 bases, with 17 bases between them. CDR1 and CDR2 (germline): MNHEY, SMNVEV (reference sequence). CDR3 sequence reads: CASKTNSGTYGYTF. The CDR3 DNA is TGTGCCAGCAAAACCAACTCCGGGACATATGGCTACACCTTC.

The chain uses TRBV5-6 and TRBJ1-1, with a possible D match to TRBD1 (5 bases). There are 13 residues in the CDR3. V lost 3 bases, J lost 5 bases, and 11 bases lay in between. The germline V gene has CDR1 SGHDT and CDR2 YYEEEE. Here the CDR3 DNA reads TGTGCCAGCAGCTACGACAGACGGACTGAAGCTTTCTTT. Protein: CASSYDRRTEAFF. Variable domain in full (rest from reference TRBV5-6 and TRBJ1-1): DAGVTQSPTHLIKTRGQQVTLRCSPKSGHDTVSWYQQALGQGPQFIFQYYEEEERQRGNFPDRFSGHQFPNYSSELNVNALLLGDSALYLCASSYDRRTEAFFGQGTRLTVV.

This chain uses TRBV6-6 with TRBJ2-2; D is perhaps TRBD2 (6 bases). This CDR3 is built from 16 residues. CDR1 and CDR2 (germline): MNHNY, SVGAGI (reference sequence). The germline V and J ends were trimmed by 5 bases and 1 base, with 14 bases remaining between them. The CDR3 here is CASSRVASENTGELFF. For the CDR3, the DNA is TGTGCCAGCAGTAGGGTGGCTAGCGAGAACACCGGGGAGCTGTTTTTT.

The chain combines TRBV11-2 with TRBJ2-5, with unresolved D. The germline gives CDR1 SGHAT, CDR2 FQNNGV. Deletions cut 1 base from V and 5 bases from J, with 11 bases between. The CDR3 is 14 residues long. The CDR3 spells CASSLVPFEETQYF. Written as DNA, the CDR3 is TGTGCCAGCAGCTTAGTCCCCTTCGAGGAGACCCAGTACTTC.

V and J are TRBV20-1 and TRBJ1-1, with D possibly matching TRBD1 (6 bases). V gave up 3 bases and J gave up 0 bases, with 11 bases separating them. The germline CDR1 and CDR2 sequences are DFQATT and SNEGSKA (reference sequence). The CDR3 length is 14 residues. The CDR3 sequence: CSASKDRMNTEAFF. CDR3 bases: TGCAGTGCTAGTAAGGACAGAATGAACACTGAAGCTTTCTTT.

This chain joins TRBV5-4 and TRBJ2-5, with a possible D match to TRBD2 (7 bases). CDR3 size: 17 residues. Germline CDR1 SGHNT, CDR2 YYREEE (reference sequence). V was clipped by 0 bases and J by 0 bases, with 15 bases between them. The CDR3 region has the DNA TGTGCCAGCAGCTTGGCCGGGCGGGGGCCGTACCAAGAGACCCAGTACTTC. It is translated as CASSLAGRGPYQETQYF.

The V and J genes are TRBV18 and TRBJ2-2; D unclear. Trimming cost V 4 bases and J 5 bases, with 8 bases left between them. From germline, CDR1 is KGHSH and CDR2 LQKENI. The CDR3 totals 13 residues. CDR3 sequence: CASSLQATGELFF. The CDR3 bases are TGTGCCAGCTCACTCCAGGCGACCGGGGAGCTGTTTTTT.

The V and J genes are TRBV15 and TRBJ1-4; D is unclear. The CDR3 extends over 14 amino acids. Deletions cut 0 bases from V and 2 bases from J, with 4 bases between. CDR1 and CDR2 from the germline V gene are LNHNV and YYDKDF (reference sequence). The CDR3 nucleotides are TGTGCCACCAGCAGAGATCCGACTAATGAAAAACTGTTTTTT. Protein product: CATSRDPTNEKLFF.

The V and J genes are TRBV10-3 and TRBJ2-5, with 7 bases aligning to TRBD2. The ends lost 6 bases at V and 6 bases at J; junction bases unmatched: 10. The CDR3 runs 14 residues. CDR1 ENHRY and CDR2 SYGVKD come from the germline V gene. DNA of the CDR3: TGTGCCATCAGCCCGCTGGGGGGAGGGCAGACCCAGTACTTC. Its protein is CAISPLGGGQTQYF.

The J gene is TRBJ2-4, the V gene TRBV2, with a tentative D call TRBD2 (6 bases). Trimming left V 8 bases short and J 0 bases short, with 11 bases between. This CDR3 region has 14 residues. Germline values: CDR1 SNHLY, CDR2 FYNNEI. CDR3 in amino acids: CASEEGRAKNIQYF. The CDR3 nucleotides read TGTGCCAGCGAGGAGGGGAGAGCCAAAAACATTCAGTACTTC.

The CDR3, as DNA: TGTGCCAGCAGCGCTGGAGGGGAGGAGCCCCAGCATTTT. Its protein product is CASSAGGEEPQHF. J is TRBJ1-5 and V is TRBV9; D may be TRBD1 (5 bases). The CDR3 is made up of 13 amino acids. Germline lookup yields CDR1 SGDLS and CDR2 YYNGEE. Trimming left V 3 bases short and J 8 bases short, with 12 bases between.

The chain links TRBV5-1 to TRBJ2-7, with 8 bases identical to TRBD1. Germline-derived CDR1 and CDR2 are SGHRS and YFSETQ. The CDR3 is made up of 14 amino acids. The J segment lost 7 bases and the V segment lost 5 bases, leaving 11 bases of the junction unmatched. The CDR3 nucleotides read TGCGCCAGCAGGTCCGGGACAGGTCACTATGAGCAGTACTTC. Translated, it gives CASRSGTGHYEQYF.

The V gene is TRBV7-2, the J gene TRBJ2-7; TRBD1 matches at 7 bases. The CDR3 is 11 residues long. Germline loops: CDR1 SGHTA, CDR2 FQGNSA. The junction had 3 bases not matched to a gene; V was cut back by 7 bases and J by 6 bases. The CDR3 DNA is TGTGCCAGCACCAGGGACAGCGAGCAGTACTTC. Translation gives CASTRDSEQYF.

The V call is TRBV2, the J call TRBJ1-1, with 10 bases aligning to TRBD1. Germline V gives CDR1 SNHLY, CDR2 FYNNEI. Trimming at V came to 7 bases and at J to 0 bases, leaving 8 bases not matched to a gene. There are 16 residues in the CDR3. The CDR3 nucleotides are TGTGCCAGCACTCGACAGGGGGCCCTCATGAACACTGAAGCTTTCTTT. Translated: CASTRQGALMNTEAFF.

Relative to its sample, this clone is medium-sized. The CDR3 nucleotides read TGTGCCAGCACCAGAACAGGGGGCGAGCAGTACTTC. Translating gives CASTRTGGEQYF. The V gene is TRBV6-5, the J gene TRBJ2-7; TRBD1 aligns across 8 bases. With V trimmed by 7 bases and J by 6 bases, 5 bases remained unmatched. This CDR3 comprises 12 residues. The V gene's germline CDR1 is MNHEY and CDR2 SVGAGI.

V is TRBV5-4 and J is TRBJ2-3; D is undetermined. The CDR3 loop spans 12 amino acids. Germline CDR1 is SGHNT and CDR2 is YYREEE (reference sequence). V dropped 4 bases and J dropped 2 bases, with 5 bases sitting between them. CDR3 amino acids: CASSTYTDTQYF. CDR3 DNA: TGTGCCAGCAGCACTTACACAGATACGCAGTATTTT.

The chain couples TRBV7-2 to TRBJ1-1; the match to TRBD1 covers 9 bases. Per germline, CDR1 SGHTA and CDR2 FQGNSA. V trimming: 0 bases; J trimming: 3 bases; junction bases outside the gene matches: 5. This CDR3 has 16 amino acids. In DNA form, the CDR3 reads TGTGCCAGCAGCTTAGCCGGAGGGACAGGGCACACTGAAGCTTTCTTT. Encoded protein: CASSLAGGTGHTEAFF.

The V gene is TRBV29-1, the J gene TRBJ1-1; no firm D call. The CDR3 is 12 amino acids. Trimming shortened V by 0 bases and J by 12 bases, and 14 bases separated the two germline ends. Germline loops: CDR1 SQVTM, CDR2 ANQGSEA. CDR3 DNA sequence: TGCAGCGTTGAAGATCCCGGGTCCCGAACTTTCTTT. Its translation: CSVEDPGSRTFF. The complete variable domain, with remaining parts taken from reference TRBV29-1 and TRBJ1-1, reads SAVISQKPSRDICQRGTSLTIQCQVDSQVTMMFWYRQQPGQSLTLIATANQGSEATYESGFVIDKFPISRPNLTFSTLTVSNMSPEDSSIYLCSVEDPGSRTFFGQGTRLTVV.

This chain uses TRBV27 with TRBJ2-1; the match to TRBD1 covers 12 bases. CDR1 is MNHEY, CDR2 SMNVEV, per germline (reference sequence). V shed 6 bases, J shed 6 bases, and the junction held 6 bases outside the gene matches. This CDR3 is 15 amino acids long. CDR3 in DNA: TGTGCCAGCAGCCAGGGGACAGGGGGCGTCAATGAGCAGTTCTTC. This translates into CASSQGTGGVNEQFF.

The rearrangement joins TRBV4-1 to TRBJ2-5; 7 positions match TRBD2. V shed 1 base, J shed 2 bases, and the junction held 4 bases outside the gene matches. CDR3 length: 15 amino acids. From germline, CDR1 is MGHRA and CDR2 YSYEKL. CDR3 DNA sequence: TGCGCCAGCAGCCAAGGGACTAGAGTGCAAGAGACCCAGTACTTC. Translated: CASSQGTRVQETQYF.

The CDR3 is CASKLHGTLSSGANVLTF. Here the CDR3 DNA reads TGTGCCAGCAAACTTCATGGGACTCTTAGCTCTGGGGCCAACGTCCTGACTTTC. This rearrangement joins TRBV19 to TRBJ2-6; the D gene is possibly TRBD2 (6 bases). Trimming took off 9 bases at V and 0 bases at J, with 21 bases between the two ends. The germline gives CDR1 LNHDA, CDR2 SQIVND (reference sequence). The length of the CDR3 is 18 residues. The variable domain in full, completed from reference TRBV19 and TRBJ2-6, reads DGGITQSPKYLFRKEGQNVTLSCEQNLNHDAMYWYRQDPGQGLRLIYYSQIVNDFQKGDIAEGYSVSREKKESFPLTVTSAQKNPTAFYLCASKLHGTLSSGANVLTFGAGSRLTVL.

This clone turned up a few times. This chain uses TRBV4-1 with TRBJ2-1; D is undetermined. This CDR3 has 12 amino acids. V lost 3 bases and J lost 5, with 5 bases in between. Per the germline V gene, CDR1 is MGHRA and CDR2 is YSYEKL. DNA of the CDR3: TGCGCCAGCAGCCACCCTAACAATGAGCAGTTCTTC. The encoded protein is CASSHPNNEQFF.